The next 10 T cell receptor beta chains were all read from a single sample in a study of blood T cell repertoires in COVID-19. The protocol was immunoSEQ multiplex PCR, while the TCRdb copy is restricted to in-frame clones and leaves out a portion. Of approximately 240,000 clones in the sample, 80% to 90% are singletons; the top ten hold 18%. Sequencing was done on a sample of peripheral blood. These receptors originate from a woman of 80 years or more with active or convalescent COVID-19.

The chain has TRBV4-3 and TRBJ2-1, with 8 bases identical to TRBD2. The CDR3 extends over 17 amino acids. J gave up 3 bases and V 4 bases, and 11 bases lay outside the gene matches. Germline V gene sequence: CDR1 LGHNA, CDR2 YSLEER. The CDR3 is CASSPTAVAGFYNEQFF. The CDR3 coding sequence is TGCGCCAGCAGCCCAACGGCGGTAGCGGGGTTCTACAATGAGCAGTTCTTC.

The chain has TRBV11-3 and TRBJ2-7, with D perhaps matching TRBD1 (6 bases). This CDR3 comprises 14 residues. The ends were cut back, 3 bases at V and 7 bases at J, with 16 bases in the middle. Germline values: CDR1 SGHNT, CDR2 YENEEA. The CDR3 loop is CASSFIRGTQEQYF. CDR3 in DNA: TGTGCCAGCAGCTTTATCAGGGGCACTCAGGAGCAGTACTTC.

On this clone: This sample includes further DNA sequences coding for the same CDR3. The chain has TRBV5-1 and TRBJ2-1; 7 bases line up with TRBD1. The germline gives CDR1 SGHRS, CDR2 YFSETQ. The CDR3 is 13 residues long. Losses at the gene ends were 0 bases for V and 7 bases for J; bases not matched to a gene: 1. CDR3 sequence: CASSLGQGNEQFF. CDR3 bases: TGCGCCAGCAGCTTGGGACAGGGAAATGAGCAGTTCTTC.

This clone showed up just once. This chain uses TRBV11-1 with TRBJ2-7; 7 nucleotides match TRBD2. Trimming took 2 bases from V and 4 from J; bases not matched to a gene: 11. Looked up from germline, CDR1 is SGHAT and CDR2 is FQDESV (reference sequence). The CDR3 is 16 amino acids. The CDR3 is CASSLPLSGAGYEQYF. Here the CDR3 DNA reads TGTGCCAGCAGCTTACCTCTATCGGGAGCGGGGTACGAGCAGTACTTC.

CDR3 residues: CASSLGGRGDSPLHF. The CDR3, as DNA: TGTGCCAGCAGCTTGGGTGGCAGGGGTGATTCACCCCTCCACTTT. V usage is TRBV5-4 and J usage is TRBJ1-6, with D perhaps matching TRBD1 (6 bases). Germline CDR1 reads SGHNT; CDR2 reads YYREEE (reference sequence). With 0 bases removed from V and 8 bases from J, the gap between germline ends came to 12 bases. The CDR3 has 15 residues.

This chain connects TRBV28 to TRBJ1-1; possibly TRBD1 for D (5 bases). The V gene lost 3 bases and the J gene lost 6 bases, with 14 bases spanning the gap. Germline V gives CDR1 MDHEN, CDR2 SYDVKM. This CDR3 spans 14 amino acids. In DNA form, the CDR3 reads TGTGCCAGCAGTTTCTCAGGGAAGAGAGCTGAAGCTTTCTTT. Its translation: CASSFSGKRAEAFF.

This clone appeared once. This sequence joins TRBV5-4 and TRBJ2-3; D unresolved. Germline lookup yields CDR1 SGHNT and CDR2 YYREEE (reference sequence). The CDR3 is 14 residues long. Trimming left V 4 bases short and J 2 bases short, with 11 bases between. For the CDR3, the DNA is TGTGCCAGCAGCCTCAACACAGCCACAGATACGCAGTATTTT. Protein: CASSLNTATDTQYF.

V usage is TRBV18 and J usage is TRBJ2-7; TRBD2 matches 7 bases. This CDR3 spans 11 amino acids. The junction had 4 bases not matched to a gene; V was cut back by 2 bases and J by 12 bases. The germline CDR1 and CDR2 sequences are KGHSH and LQKENI. The DNA of the CDR3 is TGTGCCAGCTCACCAGGGAGGGTGGGGTACTTC. Its translation: CASSPGRVGYF.

This clone was seen many times. The V call is TRBV19, the J call TRBJ2-7, with 8 bases that match TRBD2. The V and J ends lost 8 bases and 0 bases, in that order; junction bases with no gene match: 3. Germline V gene data show CDR1 as LNHDA and CDR2 as SQIVND (reference sequence). This CDR3 comprises 13 residues. The CDR3, as DNA: TGTGCCAGTTCCGGACTAGCCTCCTACGAGCAGTACTTC. It encodes CASSGLASYEQYF.

The gene calls are TRBV3-1 (or the pseudogene TRBV3-2) and TRBJ1-3; D remains ambiguous. CDR3 length: 16 residues. The V end was cut by 1 base, the J end by 3 bases, with 13 bases between. CDR1 and CDR2 from the germline V gene are LGHDT and YNNKEL (reference sequence). CDR3 sequence reads: CASSQGGGRLGNTIYF. The CDR3 coding sequence is TGTGCCAGCAGCCAAGGGGGAGGGAGGCTTGGAAACACCATATATTTT.